In this sample, the clone carrying this T cell receptor (beta chain) turned up once. Its matching antigen is unknown. Assay used: immunoSEQ multiplex PCR; TCRdb lists only in-frame clones, some missing. The sample has approximately 110,000 clones; more than 70% are singletons. This record comes from a study of T cell responses to AZD1222 COVID-19 vaccine. Study as a whole: Pooling was applied to second doses at about 4 or about 12 weeks.

Study results and caveats: Seropositive status at baseline applied to only a handful of AZD1222 recipients. Donor demographics were predominantly white British with a female majority; clonal diversity may be underestimated.

The sequences come from peripheral blood, collected on day 0 of AZD1222 vaccination. The source is an adult in good health.

The CDR3 is CASSLGGRGRDYGYTF. The CDR3 DNA sequence: TGTGCCAGCAGCTTAGGGGGCCGAGGGCGAGACTATGGCTACACCTTC. The chain is built from TRBV7-9 and TRBJ1-2, with a possible D match to TRBD1 (5 bases). The CDR3 runs to 16 residues. The germline gives CDR1 SEHNR, CDR2 FQNEAQ (reference sequence). The V and J ends lost 1 base and 3 bases respectively, with 15 bases between them.